This T cell receptor beta chain was obtained from a study of OX40 agonist ivuxolimab in advanced cancers. Overall study context: Patients with prior anti-PD-1, anti-PD-L1 or anti-CTLA-4 therapy were eligible; 40% to 45% had some.

As regards this clone: The antigen is undetermined.

Sequencing was performed with immunoSEQ multiplex PCR; in TCRdb, only in-frame clones are kept and a portion is missing. Of 40,000 or so clones detected, 75% to 85% appear once; the ten largest clones hold about 2%. Study-wide points: Researchers did not establish what antigens the expanded peripheral T cells target. Both CD4+ and CD8+ T cell populations in blood had undergone clonal expansion by week 6 at 0.1 to 3.0 mg/kg.

The TCR originated in an adult with an advanced solid tumor such as melanoma, head and neck, liver or kidney cancer. The sequencing here drew on CD4+ or CD8+ T cells sorted from blood, taken in a trial of the OX40 agonist ivuxolimab.

The CDR3 region has the DNA TGTGCCAGCAACGGCAGGTTAAGCTCCTACGAGCAGTACTTC. Translation gives CASNGRLSSYEQYF. The J gene is TRBJ2-7, the V gene TRBV2; D unresolved. Trimming removed 7 bases at V and 0 bases at J, with 13 bases between. There are 14 residues in the CDR3. From germline, CDR1 is SNHLY and CDR2 FYNNEI.